This T cell receptor (beta chain) was sequenced for a study of OX40 agonist ivuxolimab in advanced cancers. About the study: Given to patients was ivuxolimab, an agonistic anti-OX40 (CD134) antibody. Males comprised roughly four fifths of the group, whose mean age was approximately 60 years (range 23 to 79). Partial responses occurred in Three dose-escalation patients, one with hepatocellular carcinoma and two with cutaneous melanoma.

V was shortened by 7 bases and J by 5 bases, with 5 bases between the two germline ends. The germline gives CDR1 MNHEY, CDR2 SMNVEV (reference sequence). CDR3 length equals 11 residues. Profiled with immunoSEQ multiplex PCR; TCRdb holds only in-frame clones, not every one. The repertoire has roughly 86,000 clones, 85% to 90% of them found once; the top ten carry 6.5% to 9%. The starting material was CD4+ or CD8+ T cells sorted from blood, obtained in a trial of the OX40 agonist ivuxolimab. The sequence was obtained from an adult with an advanced solid tumor such as melanoma, head and neck, liver or kidney cancer. This chain joins TRBV27 and TRBJ2-2; D call uncertain. The CDR3 spells CASKSTGELFF. DNA of the CDR3: TGTGCCAGCAAAAGTACCGGGGAGCTGTTTTTT.